The 25 T cell receptor beta chains below all came from one sample that was sequenced in a study of technical replicates of blood from a handful of donors. Produced via immunoSEQ multiplex PCR; TCRdb's table is partial and in-frame only. There are tens of thousands of clones in the sample; around 97% occur only once, and 0.2% to 0.25% lies in the top ten. The specimen sequenced was T cells isolated from PBMCs. Receptor source: a human donor in good health.

CDR3 residues: CASSLGLGTGELFF. CDR3 nucleotide sequence: TGTGCCAGCAGCTTGGGGCTGGGGACCGGGGAGCTGTTTTTT. V is TRBV11-3 and J is TRBJ2-2; the D gene is possibly TRBD1 (5 bases). The CDR3 spans 14 residues. The V end was cut by 3 bases, the J end by 5 bases, with 10 bases between. Germline loops: CDR1 SGHNT, CDR2 YENEEA.

The rearrangement joins TRBV29-1 to TRBJ1-2; 9 nucleotides line up with TRBD1. CDR3 length: 12 residues. The V gene's germline CDR1 is SQVTM and CDR2 ANQGSEA. J lost 3 bases, V lost 7 bases, and 3 bases had no gene match. This CDR3 reads CSGTGEDYGYTF. CDR3 DNA: TGCAGCGGGACAGGGGAAGACTATGGCTACACCTTC.

The chain carries TRBV19 and TRBJ2-7, with D tentatively TRBD2 (5 bases). The CDR3 spans 15 residues. V dropped 5 bases and J dropped 5 bases, with 19 bases sitting between them. Germline loops: CDR1 LNHDA, CDR2 SQIVND (reference sequence). The CDR3 protein is CASSPRGEGLDEQYF. CDR3 nucleotides: TGTGCCAGTAGTCCCCGGGGTGAAGGGCTTGACGAGCAGTACTTC.

This clone was detected once. This chain connects TRBV9 to TRBJ1-2; possibly TRBD1 for D (5 bases). From germline, CDR1 is SGDLS and CDR2 YYNGEE. V shed 0 bases and J shed 7 bases, with 16 bases lying between them. The CDR3 has 15 residues. CDR3 bases: TGTGCCAGCAGCGTAGACCCAGGGCTGGGGTCTGGCTACACCTTC. This gives the protein CASSVDPGLGSGYTF.

This rearrangement joins TRBV27 to TRBJ1-5; TRBD1 might be the D (5 bases). The CDR3 covers 13 residues. Deletions cut 4 bases from V and 5 bases from J, with 9 bases between. The germline V gene has CDR1 MNHEY and CDR2 SMNVEV (reference sequence). CDR3 sequence reads: CASSWGGDQPQHF. The CDR3 DNA is TGTGCCAGCAGTTGGGGGGGGGATCAGCCCCAGCATTTT.

This clone was recorded only once. The chain uses TRBV7-9 and TRBJ1-4; no clear D gene. The CDR3 is 14 amino acids. V lost 1 base and J lost 3, with 6 bases in between. In germline, CDR1 is SEHNR, CDR2 FQNEAQ (reference sequence). Here the CDR3 DNA reads TGTGCCAGCAGCTTAGGGCAGGCTAATGAAAAACTGTTTTTT. Its translation is CASSLGQANEKLFF.

The gene calls are TRBV9 and TRBJ2-2; D may be TRBD1 (6 bases). Germline V gene data show CDR1 as SGDLS and CDR2 as YYNGEE. The V end was cut by 3 bases, the J end by 6 bases, with 15 bases between. The CDR3 length is 15 residues. CDR3 residues: CASSARRQVAGELFF. The CDR3 DNA follows: TGTGCCAGCAGCGCCAGGAGACAGGTAGCCGGGGAGCTGTTTTTT.

The rearrangement uses TRBV7-9 and TRBJ1-1; 10 bases are a match to TRBD1. V was clipped by 1 base and J by 4 bases; unmatched bases: 6. In germline, CDR1 is SEHNR, CDR2 FQNEAQ (reference sequence). The CDR3 has 16 residues. CDR3 nucleotide sequence: TGTGCCAGCAGCTTAGATCCGGGACAGGGGAGCACTGAAGCTTTCTTT. It is translated as CASSLDPGQGSTEAFF. Filled out from reference TRBV7-9 and TRBJ1-1, the complete variable domain reads DTGVSQNPRHKITKRGQNVTFRCDPISEHNRLYWYRQTLGQGPEFLTYFQNEAQLEKSRLLSDRFSAERPKGSFSTLEIQRTEQGDSAMYLCASSLDPGQGSTEAFFGQGTRLTVV.

This clone was seen a handful of times. CDR3 in amino acids: CASSRRQGASEKLFF. The CDR3 DNA reads as TGTGCCAGTAGTAGACGACAGGGGGCCTCTGAAAAACTGTTTTTT. The J gene is TRBJ1-4, the V gene TRBV19, with TRBD1 identical over 10 bases. V lost 4 bases, J lost 7 bases, and 6 bases stayed unmatched. This CDR3 comprises 15 residues. The germline CDR1 and CDR2 sequences are LNHDA and SQIVND (reference sequence).

This chain connects TRBV6-4 to TRBJ1-1; the D gene is possibly TRBD1 (5 bases). The CDR3 is 13 amino acids. V lost 6 bases, J lost 1 base, and 9 bases lay in between. The germline gives CDR1 MRHNA, CDR2 SNTAGT. CDR3: CASRIGQNTEAFF. Written as DNA, the CDR3 is TGTGCCAGCAGAATCGGACAGAACACTGAAGCTTTCTTT.

The chain employs TRBV11-1 and TRBJ2-3; TRBD2 is a possible D gene (6 bases). The germline V and J ends were trimmed by 2 bases and 1 base, with 13 bases remaining between them. Germline values: CDR1 SGHAT, CDR2 FQDESV (reference sequence). The CDR3 is 16 amino acids. The CDR3 sequence: CASSLLHSSGTDTQYF. CDR3 bases: TGTGCCAGCAGCTTACTACACTCTAGCGGCACAGATACGCAGTATTTT.

The CDR3 coding sequence is TGTGCCAGCAGTTACTACGAGCAGTACTTC. Protein: CASSYYEQYF. The V call is TRBV6-1, the J call TRBJ2-7; no firm D call. The CDR3 spans 10 residues. V gave up 5 bases and J gave up 3 bases, with 2 bases separating them. Germline V lookup: CDR1 MNHNS, CDR2 SASEGT.

The chain joins TRBV7-8 to TRBJ2-2, with D unclear. The CDR3 consists of 15 residues. The V end lost 2 bases, the J end lost 4 bases, and 11 bases lay between the germline ends. Germline V CDR1 and CDR2: SGHVS, FQNEAQ. The CDR3 nucleotides are TGTGCCAGCAGCTTATTACTGGGCCCCACCGGGGAGCTGTTTTTT. Protein product: CASSLLLGPTGELFF.

V is TRBV9 and J is TRBJ1-3; D is ambiguous. Trimming took off 0 bases at V and 0 bases at J, with 13 bases between the two ends. From germline, CDR1 is SGDLS and CDR2 YYNGEE. The CDR3 has 17 amino acids. The CDR3 nucleotides are TGTGCCAGCAGCGTAGGCCCCGGACTGGACTCTGGAAACACCATATATTTT. Translation gives CASSVGPGLDSGNTIYF.

The chain employs TRBV19 and TRBJ2-7, with 8 nucleotides matching TRBD1. The junction had 5 bases not matched to a gene; V was cut back by 3 bases and J by 4 bases. This CDR3 is built from 14 residues. CDR1 and CDR2 from the germline V gene are LNHDA and SQIVND (reference sequence). The CDR3 here is CASSIGQGKYEQYF. The CDR3 nucleotides read TGTGCCAGTAGTATCGGACAGGGAAAGTACGAGCAGTACTTC. The whole variable domain, filled in from reference TRBV19 and TRBJ2-7, reads DGGITQSPKYLFRKEGQNVTLSCEQNLNHDAMYWYRQDPGQGLRLIYYSQIVNDFQKGDIAEGYSVSREKKESFPLTVTSAQKNPTAFYLCASSIGQGKYEQYFGPGTRLTVT.

This rearrangement joins TRBV5-1 to TRBJ1-2, with 7 bases that match TRBD1. CDR3 length: 16 residues. After removal of 0 bases from V and 2 bases from J, the junction contained 7 bases not matched to a gene. Germline assignment: CDR1 SGHRS and CDR2 YFSETQ. In DNA form, the CDR3 reads TGCGCCAGCAGCTTGGAACAGGGGATATCAAACTATGGCTACACCTTC. Protein: CASSLEQGISNYGYTF. The entire variable domain, with the rest obtained from reference TRBV5-1 and TRBJ1-2, is as follows: KAGVTQTPRYLIKTRGQQVTLSCSPISGHRSVSWYQQTPGQGLQFLFEYFSETQRNKGNFPGRFSGRQFSNSRSEMNVSTLELGDSALYLCASSLEQGISNYGYTFGSGTRLTVV.

The chain carries TRBV5-6 and TRBJ2-2; 8 bases match TRBD2. The V and J ends lost 0 bases and 3 bases, in that order; junction bases with no gene match: 4. This CDR3 spans 16 amino acids. Germline V CDR1 and CDR2: SGHDT, YYEEEE. CDR3 sequence: CASSLGGRRDTGELFF. As DNA, the CDR3 is TGTGCCAGCAGCTTGGGCGGGAGGCGGGACACCGGGGAGCTGTTTTTT.

V and J are TRBV29-1 and TRBJ2-1; 7 nucleotides agree with TRBD2. CDR3 length equals 13 residues. In germline, CDR1 is SQVTM, CDR2 ANQGSEA. V lost 5 bases, J lost 4 bases, and 5 bases stayed unmatched. CDR3 coding DNA: TGCAGCGTTCGGGAGGTAGGGTACAATGAGCAGTTCTTC. Its protein product is CSVREVGYNEQFF.

A single count supports this clone. J is TRBJ1-2 and V is TRBV28; 7 bases are a match to TRBD1. The germline V gene has CDR1 MDHEN and CDR2 SYDVKM. V trimming: 7 bases; J trimming: 4 bases; junction bases outside the gene matches: 15. The CDR3 is 16 residues long. CDR3 sequence: CASITNPPRDSYGYTF. The CDR3, as DNA: TGTGCCAGCATTACTAACCCCCCCCGGGACAGCTATGGCTACACCTTC.

The chain recombines TRBV6-5 with TRBJ2-7; 9 nucleotides align to TRBD1. The CDR3 covers 15 residues. V was pared by 2 bases and J by 6 bases, with 8 bases of the junction left unmatched. Germline CDR1 reads MNHEY; CDR2 reads SVGAGI. CDR3 nucleotide sequence: TGTGCCAGCAGTTACCCCGGGACAGGGATTTCCGAGCAGTACTTC. It yields the protein CASSYPGTGISEQYF.

This chain links TRBV28 with TRBJ2-5, with TRBD2 matching over 13 bases. With V trimmed by 4 bases and J by 3 bases, 11 bases remained unmatched. CDR1 and CDR2 (germline): MDHEN, SYDVKM. The length of the CDR3 is 18 residues. The CDR3 DNA follows: TGTGCCAGCAGTTCTCCCCTTCGGACTAGCGGGAGTAAAGAGACCCAGTACTTC. Its protein product is CASSSPLRTSGSKETQYF.

The gene calls are TRBV7-3 and TRBJ2-1, with 13 bases lining up with TRBD2. Germline V CDR1 and CDR2: SGHTA, FQGTGA. This CDR3 comprises 18 residues. J was trimmed by 0 bases and V by 5 bases; bases with no gene match: 7. For the CDR3, the DNA is TGTGCCAGCAGCCGAACAGGACTAGCGGGGGACTCCTACAATGAGCAGTTCTTC. This gives the protein CASSRTGLAGDSYNEQFF.

Only one count was recorded for this clone. The J gene is TRBJ2-3, the V gene TRBV10-1, with D perhaps TRBD1 (7 bases). Per germline, CDR1 WNHNN and CDR2 SYGVQD (reference sequence). Trimming shortened V by 2 bases and J by 3 bases, and 15 bases separated the two germline ends. The CDR3 sequence is 16 residues long. CDR3 protein: CASSEGRRDRTDTQYF. The CDR3 DNA reads TGCGCCAGCAGTGAGGGTCGGCGGGACAGAACAGATACGCAGTATTTT.

The chain is built from TRBV10-1 and TRBJ2-3; 7 nucleotides match TRBD2. J was trimmed by 4 bases and V by 3 bases; bases with no gene match: 13. The CDR3 consists of 17 residues. Germline V gene lookup returns CDR1 WNHNN and CDR2 SYGVQD (reference sequence). The CDR3, as DNA: TGCGCCAGCAGTGACCCCCGGGAACGGGGGGTCGCAGATACGCAGTATTTT. Translating it yields CASSDPRERGVADTQYF.

The rearrangement uses TRBV2 and TRBJ1-1; 10 bases match TRBD1. This CDR3 has 14 residues. Germline loops: CDR1 SNHLY, CDR2 FYNNEI. J was trimmed by 1 base and V by 5 bases; bases with no gene match: 1. CDR3 sequence (DNA): TGTGCCAGCAGTAGACAGGGGGCGAACACTGAAGCTTTCTTT. The encoded protein is CASSRQGANTEAFF.